This TCR beta chain was sequenced in a study of shared clonotypes between healthy human individuals. Regarding the study as a whole: Among donors, the sharing of clonotypes was expected to be influenced by sequencing depth. The researchers took only blood, and tissue repertoires probably look different.

This clone was detected once. The antigen is undetermined. Measured with immunoSEQ multiplex PCR; TCRdb has only the in-frame clones, and not every one. The profile shows a few million clones, 85% to 95% of them singletons. From germline, CDR1 is SGHNT and CDR2 YENEEA. Trimming removed 2 bases from V and 3 bases from J, with 7 bases in between. The CDR3 spans 14 residues. A CD45RA-negative memory subset and a CD45RA+ naive subset were separated from the CD4+ cells. The chain recombines TRBV11-3 with TRBJ2-2, with D unresolved. Sequencing used naive CD4+ T cells from PBMCs. Subset described: CD45RA+ positively selected. The clonotype originates from a man aged 18 to 30 in good health. Some clones in this sample may be carry-over from other donors' samples. The CDR3 nucleotides are TGTGCCAGCAGCTTATTCGGAGACACCGGGGAGCTGTTTTTT. Its translation: CASSLFGDTGELFF. The whole variable domain, filled in from reference TRBV11-3 and TRBJ2-2, reads EAGVVQSPRYKIIEKKQPVAFWCNPISGHNTLYWYLQNLGQGPELLIRYENEEAVDDSQLPKDRFSAERLKGVDSTLKIQPAELGDSAVYLCASSLFGDTGELFFGEGSRLTVL.